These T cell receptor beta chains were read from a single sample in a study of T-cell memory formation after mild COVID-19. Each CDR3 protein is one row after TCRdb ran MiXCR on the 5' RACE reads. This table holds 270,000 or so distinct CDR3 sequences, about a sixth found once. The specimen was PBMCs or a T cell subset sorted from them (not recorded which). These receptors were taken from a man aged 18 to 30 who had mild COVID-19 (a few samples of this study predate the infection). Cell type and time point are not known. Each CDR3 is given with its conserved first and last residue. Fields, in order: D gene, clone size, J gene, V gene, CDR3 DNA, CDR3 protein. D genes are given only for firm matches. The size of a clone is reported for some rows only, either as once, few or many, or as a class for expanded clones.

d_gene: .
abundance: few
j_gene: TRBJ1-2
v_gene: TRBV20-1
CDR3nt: TGCAGTGCTCCAGGACAGATGGACTATGGCTACACCTTC
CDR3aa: CSAPGQMDYGYTF

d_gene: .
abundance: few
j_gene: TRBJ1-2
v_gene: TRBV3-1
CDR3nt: TGTGCCAGCAGCCAAGTTAACTATGGCTACACCTTC
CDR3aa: CASSQVNYGYTF

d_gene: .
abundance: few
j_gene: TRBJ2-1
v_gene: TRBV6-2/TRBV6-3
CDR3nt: TGTGCCAGCAGTTTCGGACAGTATGAGCAGTTCTTC
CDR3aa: CASSFGQYEQFF

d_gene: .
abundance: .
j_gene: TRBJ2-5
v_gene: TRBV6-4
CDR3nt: TGCGCCAGCAGTGCCACACCTAGGTCAACCCAGTACTTC
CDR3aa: CASSATPRSTQYF

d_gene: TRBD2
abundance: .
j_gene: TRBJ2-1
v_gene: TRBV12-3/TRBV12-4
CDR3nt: TGTGCCAGCCAACTAGCGGGGGGCCAGTTAGAGCAGTTCTTC
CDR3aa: CASQLAGGQLEQFF

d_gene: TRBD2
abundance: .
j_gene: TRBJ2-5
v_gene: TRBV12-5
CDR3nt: TGTGCTAGTGGTGCGACCGGACTAGCGGGGTGGGAGACCCAGTACTTC
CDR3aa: CASGATGLAGWETQYF

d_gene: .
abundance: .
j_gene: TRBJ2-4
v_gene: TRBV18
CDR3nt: TGTGCCAGCTCATCGTACGAGCAGGGGGGGAACATTCAGTACTTC
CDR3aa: CASSSYEQGGNIQYF

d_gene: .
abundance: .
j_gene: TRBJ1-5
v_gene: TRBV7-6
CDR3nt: TGTGCCAGCAGCCCGGACGGGGGCCGTCAGCCCCAGCATTTT
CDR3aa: CASSPDGGRQPQHF

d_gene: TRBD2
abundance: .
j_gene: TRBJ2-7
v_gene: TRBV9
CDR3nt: TGTGCCAGCACCCACGGGACTAGCGAGGACGAGCAGTACTTC
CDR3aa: CASTHGTSEDEQYF

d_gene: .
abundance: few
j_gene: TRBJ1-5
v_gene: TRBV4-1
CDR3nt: TGCGCCAGCAGCCGCGGCAGGGTCCCTGCTCAGCCCCAGCATTTT
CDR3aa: CASSRGRVPAQPQHF

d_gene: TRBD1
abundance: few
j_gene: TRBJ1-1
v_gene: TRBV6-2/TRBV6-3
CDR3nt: TGTGCCAGCAGCGTCCGGGACAGGGTTCGCACTGAAGCTTTCTTT
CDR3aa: CASSVRDRVRTEAFF

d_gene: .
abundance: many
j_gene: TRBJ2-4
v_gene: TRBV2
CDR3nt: TGTGCCAGCACTGAGGAGGCAGGGGCGAACATTCAGTACTTC
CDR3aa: CASTEEAGANIQYF

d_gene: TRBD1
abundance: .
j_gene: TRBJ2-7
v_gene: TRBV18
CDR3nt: TGTGCCAGCTCACCGCTTGCCGGGACAGGGGACCACGAGCAGTACTTC
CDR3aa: CASSPLAGTGDHEQYF

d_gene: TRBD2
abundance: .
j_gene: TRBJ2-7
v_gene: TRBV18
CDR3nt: TGTGCCAGCTCAGCGATAGCGGGGGCCTACTACGAGCAGTACTTC
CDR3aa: CASSAIAGAYYEQYF

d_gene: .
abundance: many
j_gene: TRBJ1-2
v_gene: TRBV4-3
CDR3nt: TGCGCCAGCAGCCAAGAGGGAAGGGGATTCGATGGCTACACCTTC
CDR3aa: CASSQEGRGFDGYTF

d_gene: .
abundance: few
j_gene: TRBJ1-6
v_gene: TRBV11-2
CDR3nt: TGTGCCAGCAGCTTAGGAGGACGGCCATCGGGTTCACCCCTCCACTTT
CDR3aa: CASSLGGRPSGSPLHF

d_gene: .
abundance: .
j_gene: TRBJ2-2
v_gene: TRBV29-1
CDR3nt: TGCAGCGGGTCCTTAACGGGGAGCGGGGAGCTGTTTTTT
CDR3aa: CSGSLTGSGELFF

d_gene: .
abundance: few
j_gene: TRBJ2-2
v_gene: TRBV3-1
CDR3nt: TGTGCCAGCAGCCAAGGGGCGGAAGGAGCCGGGGAGCTGTTTTTT
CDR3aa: CASSQGAEGAGELFF

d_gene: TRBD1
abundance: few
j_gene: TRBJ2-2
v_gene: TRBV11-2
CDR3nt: TGTGCCAGCAGCTTAATGGGACAGTACACCGGGGAGCTGTTTTTT
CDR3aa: CASSLMGQYTGELFF

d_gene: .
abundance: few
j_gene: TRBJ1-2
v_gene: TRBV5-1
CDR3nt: TGCGCCAGCAGCTTGCCTCTTCCGGACCAGTATGGCTACACCTTC
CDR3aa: CASSLPLPDQYGYTF

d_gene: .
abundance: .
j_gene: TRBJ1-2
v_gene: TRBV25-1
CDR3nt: TGTGCCAGCAGTGATGGGTATGGCTACACCTTC
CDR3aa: CASSDGYGYTF

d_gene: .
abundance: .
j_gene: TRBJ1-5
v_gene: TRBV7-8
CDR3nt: TGTGCCAGCAGCGCCCGACAGCAAGGATATAGCAATCAGCCCCAGCATTTT
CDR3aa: CASSARQQGYSNQPQHF

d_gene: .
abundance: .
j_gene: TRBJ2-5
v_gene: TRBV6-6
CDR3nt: TGTGCCAGCAGTTACTCGAGGGTTTCAGAGACCCAGTACTTC
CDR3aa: CASSYSRVSETQYF

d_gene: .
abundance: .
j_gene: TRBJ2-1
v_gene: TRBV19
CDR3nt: TGTGCCAGTAGTATAGGGGGACGAGGGTTCTTC
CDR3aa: CASSIGGRGFF

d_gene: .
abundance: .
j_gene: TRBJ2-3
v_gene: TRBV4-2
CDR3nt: TGTGCCAGCAACCAGGGGGGGCGCACAGATACGCAGTATTTT
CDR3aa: CASNQGGRTDTQYF

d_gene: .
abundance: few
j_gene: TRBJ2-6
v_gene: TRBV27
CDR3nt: TGTGCCAGCGTGGGGGTCCGCTCAGGCTCTGGGGCCAACGTCCTGACTTTC
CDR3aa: CASVGVRSGSGANVLTF

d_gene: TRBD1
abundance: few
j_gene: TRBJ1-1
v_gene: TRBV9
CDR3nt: TGTGCCAGCAGCTCCTCTCTGGGGCAGGGGGGTGAAGCTTTCTTT
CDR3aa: CASSSSLGQGGEAFF

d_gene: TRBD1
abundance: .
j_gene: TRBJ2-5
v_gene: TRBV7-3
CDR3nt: TGTGCCAGCAGCTCCGGACAGGGGTGGAGGACCCAGTACTTC
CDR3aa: CASSSGQGWRTQYF